Sequencing of this TCR beta chain was carried out in a study of T cell responses to AZD1222 COVID-19 vaccine. Study information: Pooled in the analysis were second doses at about 4 or about 12 weeks. Findings and caveats of the study: At baseline, seropositivity was found in only a handful of AZD1222 recipients. Scientists sampled the repertoires only once the peak T cell response had passed. Reports say nearly half of spike-specific TCRs go after unmutated variant regions.

Data came from immunoSEQ multiplex PCR; TCRdb stores just in-frame clones and leaves some out. The sample shows 120,000 or so clones, around 90% of them seen only once. Of note for this clone: Its antigen is still unknown.

Per germline, CDR1 SGHRS and CDR2 YFSETQ. CDR3 length: 16 amino acids. Germline trimming cut 4 bases from V and 5 bases from J; bases unmatched to any gene: 7. Sequencing was performed on peripheral blood, taken on day 0 of AZD1222 vaccination. V usage is TRBV5-1 and J usage is TRBJ2-2; 11 nucleotides line up with TRBD2. The receptor's source is an adult in good health. CDR3 loop: CASSRGTSGRTGELFF. CDR3 nucleotides: TGCGCCAGCAGCCGCGGGACTAGCGGCCGAACCGGGGAGCTGTTTTTT.